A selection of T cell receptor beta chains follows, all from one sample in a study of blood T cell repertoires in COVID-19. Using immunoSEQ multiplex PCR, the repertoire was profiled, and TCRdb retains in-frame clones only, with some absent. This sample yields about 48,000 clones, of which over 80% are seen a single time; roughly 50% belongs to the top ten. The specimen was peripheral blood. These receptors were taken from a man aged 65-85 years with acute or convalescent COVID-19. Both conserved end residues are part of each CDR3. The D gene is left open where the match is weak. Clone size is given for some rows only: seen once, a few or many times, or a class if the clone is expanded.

cdr3_nt: TGTGCCAGCAGACTCCAGGGTGACACTGAAGCTTTCTTT; cdr3_aa: CASRLQGDTEAFF; v_call: TRBV6-5; clone_size: NA; j_call: TRBJ1-1; d_call: NA
cdr3_nt: TGCGCCAGCAGCTCACTACTAGCGGTCGACAATGAGCAGTTCTTC; cdr3_aa: CASSSLLAVDNEQFF; v_call: TRBV5-1; clone_size: NA; j_call: TRBJ2-1; d_call: TRBD2
cdr3_nt: TGTGCCAGCAGTCCTCCTGGGACAGTCCCCAATGAGCAGTTCTTC; cdr3_aa: CASSPPGTVPNEQFF; v_call: TRBV2; clone_size: NA; j_call: TRBJ2-1; d_call: TRBD1
cdr3_nt: TGCGCCAGCAGCGTACAGGGAGCGCAGGGTCAGCCCCAGCATTTT; cdr3_aa: CASSVQGAQGQPQHF; v_call: TRBV5-1; clone_size: NA; j_call: TRBJ1-5; d_call: NA
cdr3_nt: TGTGCCAGCAGGACAGGGGCAGGGGAGACCCAGTACTTC; cdr3_aa: CASRTGAGETQYF; v_call: TRBV5-8; clone_size: NA; j_call: TRBJ2-5; d_call: TRBD1
cdr3_nt: TGTGCCACCAGCATAGGCGGACAGGGGGCGAACCGCTATGGCTACACCTTC; cdr3_aa: CATSIGGQGANRYGYTF; v_call: TRBV15; clone_size: NA; j_call: TRBJ1-2; d_call: TRBD1
cdr3_nt: TGTGCCAGCAGCTTTGGACAGGGGAGGGCGGCTACGCAGTATTTT; cdr3_aa: CASSFGQGRAATQYF; v_call: TRBV13; clone_size: NA; j_call: TRBJ2-3; d_call: TRBD1
cdr3_nt: TGTGCCAGCAGCTTAGTTAGGGGTGCGGGGGGGACCCAAGAGACCCAGTACTTC; cdr3_aa: CASSLVRGAGGTQETQYF; v_call: TRBV7-6; clone_size: NA; j_call: TRBJ2-5; d_call: TRBD2
cdr3_nt: TGCGCCAGCAGCTTGCCGGCGGGTGATTCACCCCTCCACTTT; cdr3_aa: CASSLPAGDSPLHF; v_call: TRBV5-1; clone_size: NA; j_call: TRBJ1-6; d_call: NA
cdr3_nt: TGTGCCAGTAGTATGACTCTCATCGGGACAGGGTCTTATGATGGCTACACCTTC; cdr3_aa: CASSMTLIGTGSYDGYTF; v_call: TRBV19; clone_size: NA; j_call: TRBJ1-2; d_call: TRBD1
cdr3_nt: TGTGCCATCAGTGACCCCAGGGGTCAGCCCCAGCATTTT; cdr3_aa: CAISDPRGQPQHF; v_call: TRBV10-3; clone_size: NA; j_call: TRBJ1-5; d_call: NA
cdr3_nt: TGTGCCTGGAGCCCAGGGACCTACGAGCAGTACTTC; cdr3_aa: CAWSPGTYEQYF; v_call: TRBV30; clone_size: NA; j_call: TRBJ2-7; d_call: NA
cdr3_nt: TGTGCCAGCAGTGATGCAGGGTGGGCTGGAAACACCATATATTTT; cdr3_aa: CASSDAGWAGNTIYF; v_call: TRBV6-1; clone_size: NA; j_call: TRBJ1-3; d_call: NA
cdr3_nt: TGTGCCAGCAGCTCAGGGGTGCTCACCTTC; cdr3_aa: CASSSGVLTF; v_call: TRBV7-2; clone_size: NA; j_call: TRBJ1-2; d_call: NA
cdr3_nt: TGTGCCAGCAGCCGGGGGCAACTACCCTACGAGCAGTACTTC; cdr3_aa: CASSRGQLPYEQYF; v_call: TRBV14; clone_size: NA; j_call: TRBJ2-7; d_call: NA
cdr3_nt: TGTGCCAGCATAAGACCTGGACAGGGTGGTATTCCCGCTGGCTACACCTTC; cdr3_aa: CASIRPGQGGIPAGYTF; v_call: TRBV28; clone_size: NA; j_call: TRBJ1-2; d_call: TRBD1
cdr3_nt: TGTGCCAGCAGCTCTGGTAGTGATCGGACAGATACGCAGTATTTT; cdr3_aa: CASSSGSDRTDTQYF; v_call: TRBV7-3; clone_size: NA; j_call: TRBJ2-3; d_call: NA
cdr3_nt: TGTGCCAGCAGAGCGGGTGGACTCCCTCCCTGGGGCACTGAAGCTTTCTTT; cdr3_aa: CASRAGGLPPWGTEAFF; v_call: TRBV5-6; clone_size: NA; j_call: TRBJ1-1; d_call: NA
cdr3_nt: TGTGCCAGCAGTGGTTTAGTGCATTCCTATGGCTACACCTTC; cdr3_aa: CASSGLVHSYGYTF; v_call: TRBV2; clone_size: NA; j_call: TRBJ1-2; d_call: NA
cdr3_nt: TGCGCCAGCAGTGATCTGGAGAGCGAAAAACTGTTTTTT; cdr3_aa: CASSDLESEKLFF; v_call: TRBV10-1; clone_size: NA; j_call: TRBJ1-4; d_call: NA
cdr3_nt: TGTGCCAGCAGCTTGCGGAGCTCCTATAATTCACCCCTCCACTTT; cdr3_aa: CASSLRSSYNSPLHF; v_call: TRBV3-1/TRBV3-2; clone_size: few; j_call: TRBJ1-6; d_call: NA
cdr3_nt: TGTGCCAGCAGCAAAAACAGGGGGGAGAACACTGAAGCTTTCTTT; cdr3_aa: CASSKNRGENTEAFF; v_call: TRBV6-5; clone_size: NA; j_call: TRBJ1-1; d_call: TRBD1
cdr3_nt: TGTGCCAGCAGTGAAGGAAAGGGGCGCACACATGGCTACACCTTC; cdr3_aa: CASSEGKGRTHGYTF; v_call: TRBV25-1; clone_size: NA; j_call: TRBJ1-2; d_call: NA
cdr3_nt: TGCGCCAGCAGCCAAGAGTCGCGGGCCCACTCTAACTATGGCTACACCTTC; cdr3_aa: CASSQESRAHSNYGYTF; v_call: TRBV4-3; clone_size: NA; j_call: TRBJ1-2; d_call: NA
cdr3_nt: TGTGCCAGCTCACCGAGCACTGAAGCTTTCTTT; cdr3_aa: CASSPSTEAFF; v_call: TRBV18; clone_size: NA; j_call: TRBJ1-1; d_call: NA
cdr3_nt: TGTGCCAGTACCCTGAGTAATCGAAACACCATATATTTT; cdr3_aa: CASTLSNRNTIYF; v_call: TRBV19; clone_size: NA; j_call: TRBJ1-3; d_call: NA
cdr3_nt: TGTGCCAGCAGTCGCGGGACCGGTAATGGCTACACCTTC; cdr3_aa: CASSRGTGNGYTF; v_call: TRBV12-3/TRBV12-4; clone_size: NA; j_call: TRBJ1-2; d_call: NA
cdr3_nt: TGTGCCAGTACAGGGACAGGGGGTCGCGAGCAGTACTTC; cdr3_aa: CASTGTGGREQYF; v_call: TRBV6-5; clone_size: NA; j_call: TRBJ2-7; d_call: TRBD1
cdr3_nt: TGTGCCAGCAGCTTAGGAGAGGGCCAGCCCCAGCATTTT; cdr3_aa: CASSLGEGQPQHF; v_call: TRBV7-2; clone_size: NA; j_call: TRBJ1-5; d_call: NA
cdr3_nt: TGTGCCAGTAGTACCTACACAGGGGACAGCAATCAGCCCCAGCATTTT; cdr3_aa: CASSTYTGDSNQPQHF; v_call: TRBV19; clone_size: NA; j_call: TRBJ1-5; d_call: TRBD1
cdr3_nt: TGCGCCAGCACCTTGACAGGGGTGAATTCACCCCTCCACTTT; cdr3_aa: CASTLTGVNSPLHF; v_call: TRBV5-1; clone_size: NA; j_call: TRBJ1-6; d_call: TRBD1